Presented here are 28 T cell receptor beta chains from one specimen sequenced in a study of blood T cells in healthy people across ages. Through a sample-barcoded 5' primer and a J-beta primer mix, a second PCR was run for about 6 to 11 cycles. Each CDR3 protein gets one entry after TCRdb re-called the 5' RACE reads with MiXCR. The sample contains more than 1,400,000 distinct CDR3 sequences, about 43% of which appear only once. Material for sequencing was blood. Receptors were obtained from a woman aged 18-35 years in good health.

V gene TRBV27 combines with J gene TRBJ2-5, with 9 bases lining up with TRBD1. The germline V gene encodes CDR1 MNHEY and CDR2 SMNVEV (reference sequence). Trimming took 5 bases from V and 5 from J; bases not matched to a gene: 12. The CDR3 has 16 residues. CDR3 sequence (DNA): TGTGCCAGCAGTCTACTACAGACAGGGGGAAGGGAGACCCAGTACTTC. This encodes CASSLLQTGGRETQYF.

As for this clonotype: A clone one base away is much larger, so this may be a read error. The chain employs TRBV5-8 and TRBJ2-1, with 9 bases that match TRBD2. V dropped 6 bases and J dropped 2; count of bases not matched to a gene: 3. The germline gives CDR1 SGHTS, CDR2 YDEGEE. The CDR3 is made up of 14 amino acids. CDR3 protein: CASTSSGTYNEQFF. The CDR3 DNA follows: TGTGCCAGCACCTCTAGCGGGACCTACAATGAGCAGTTCTTC.

The chain combines TRBV12-3 or TRBV12-4 with TRBJ2-4; D is possibly TRBD1 (6 bases). This CDR3 contains 15 residues. The V end lost 2 bases, the J end lost 6 bases, and 14 bases lay between the germline ends. This CDR3 reads CASSLWGLDRNIQYF. DNA for the CDR3: TGTGCCAGCAGTTTATGGGGTTTGGACAGAAACATTCAGTACTTC.

V is TRBV25-1 and J is TRBJ1-2; D is possibly TRBD1 (6 bases). The CDR3 is 15 amino acids. Germline CDR1 is MGHDK and CDR2 is SYGVNS. Trimming cost V 3 bases and J 4 bases, with 15 bases left between them. The CDR3 loop reads CASSDPGTSRYGYTF. The DNA of the CDR3 is TGTGCCAGCAGTGACCCCGGGACATCTCGCTATGGCTACACCTTC.

There are a few counts of this clonotype. The chain recombines TRBV7-9 with TRBJ2-5; either TRBD1 or TRBD2 may supply D (5 bases each). The end of the DNA fits TRBJ2-7 better, so the J call may be wrong. This CDR3 is 11 amino acids long. The germline CDR1 and CDR2 sequences are SEHNR and FQNEAQ (reference sequence). The CDR3 DNA follows: TGTGCCGGTTCCCCGGGGCGCGAGCAGTACTTC. Its protein product is CAGSPGREQYF.

The chain uses TRBV5-6 and TRBJ1-5, with 10 bases identical to TRBD1. CDR3 length equals 14 residues. V was pared by 3 bases and J by 6 bases, with 3 bases of the junction left unmatched. Germline V gene data show CDR1 as SGHDT and CDR2 as YYEEEE. The CDR3 protein is CASSWTGGSQPQHF. The CDR3 bases are TGTGCCAGCAGCTGGACAGGGGGAAGTCAGCCCCAGCATTTT. The complete variable domain, with remaining parts taken from reference TRBV5-6 and TRBJ1-5, reads DAGVTQSPTHLIKTRGQQVTLRCSPKSGHDTVSWYQQALGQGPQFIFQYYEEEERQRGNFPDRFSGHQFPNYSSELNVNALLLGDSALYLCASSWTGGSQPQHFGDGTRLSIL.

The genes are TRBV6-1 and TRBJ1-1, with D possibly matching TRBD1 (6 bases). V gave up 1 base and J gave up 5 bases, with 14 bases separating them. Looked up from germline, CDR1 is MNHNS and CDR2 is SASEGT. The CDR3 totals 15 residues. CDR3 in DNA: TGTGCCAGCAGTGAAGGTCACCAGGGGCGGACTGAAGCTTTCTTT. Protein: CASSEGHQGRTEAFF.

The chain employs TRBV12-3 or TRBV12-4 and TRBJ1-2; D ambiguous. The V end was cut by 1 base, the J end by 7 bases, with 7 bases between. This CDR3 has 12 amino acids. The CDR3: CASSLVESGYTF. The DNA of the CDR3 is TGTGCCAGCAGTTTAGTGGAGTCTGGCTACACCTTC.

This clonotype has just a few counts. V and J are TRBV20-1 and TRBJ2-1, with 12 nucleotides matching TRBD2. This CDR3 is built from 18 residues. Per germline, CDR1 DFQATT and CDR2 SNEGSKA (reference sequence). The V gene end was trimmed by 3 bases and the J gene end by 2 bases; junction bases not matched to a gene: 11. For the CDR3, the DNA is TGCAGTGCTAGGGGCCTAGCGGGAGGGCCTCAAACCTACAATGAGCAGTTCTTC. Translating it yields CSARGLAGGPQTYNEQFF.

The chain is built from TRBV2 and TRBJ1-5, with unresolved D. V dropped 7 bases and J dropped 4 bases, with 14 bases sitting between them. Germline loops: CDR1 SNHLY, CDR2 FYNNEI. CDR3 length: 14 residues. In nucleotides, the CDR3 is TGTGCCAGCAAAGGAGTGGGCCCTAATCAGCCCCAGCATTTT. As protein: CASKGVGPNQPQHF.

The chain recombines TRBV3-1 with TRBJ2-7; D not certain. From germline, CDR1 is LGHDT and CDR2 YNNKEL (reference sequence). Trimming cost V 0 bases and J 1 base, with 13 bases left between them. The CDR3 consists of 16 residues. CDR3: CASSQDAAASSYEQYF. Here the CDR3 DNA reads TGTGCCAGCAGCCAAGATGCGGCAGCGTCATCCTACGAGCAGTACTTC.

This clonotype was seen a few times. CDR3 DNA: TGTGCCAGCACCGAATTTAGCGGGGGAGGGTCAGATACGCAGTATTTT. Translation gives CASTEFSGGGSDTQYF. The chain links TRBV2 to TRBJ2-3; 9 nucleotides agree with TRBD2. Losses at the gene ends were 7 bases for V and 4 bases for J; bases not matched to a gene: 12. The CDR3 consists of 16 residues. Germline-derived CDR1 and CDR2 are SNHLY and FYNNEI. Based on the CDR3 plus reference TRBV2 and TRBJ2-3, the full variable domain is EPEVTQTPSHQVTQMGQEVILRCVPISNHLYFYWYRQILGQKVEFLVSFYNNEISEKSEIFDDQFSVERPDGSNFTLKIRSTKLEDSAMYFCASTEFSGGGSDTQYFGPGTRLTVL.

The V call is TRBV20-1, the J call TRBJ2-5, with TRBD1 identical over 9 bases. The assigned J gene may be wrong: the sequence end matches TRBJ2-7 better. From germline, CDR1 is DFQATT and CDR2 SNEGSKA (reference sequence). The CDR3 loop spans 13 amino acids. The CDR3 DNA reads as TGCAGTGCTGGGACAGGGTTCACCTACGAGCAGTACTTC. Translated: CSAGTGFTYEQYF.

The J gene is TRBJ2-7, the V gene TRBV20-1; D ambiguous. There are 12 residues in the CDR3. V was cut by 3 bases and J by 1 base, with 7 bases left in between. Looked up from germline, CDR1 is DFQATT and CDR2 is SNEGSKA (reference sequence). The CDR3 nucleotides are TGCAGTGCTAGCTTAAGGTCCTACGAGCAGTACTTC. Translation: CSASLRSYEQYF.

This clonotype was counted only a few times. V and J are TRBV12-3 or TRBV12-4 and TRBJ2-7; the match to TRBD1 covers 8 bases. CDR3 length: 15 residues. V trimming: 1 base; J trimming: 2 bases; junction bases outside the gene matches: 4. CDR3 nucleotides: TGTGCCAGCAGTTTAGGGGAACAGGGGGCCTACGAGCAGTACTTC. This gives the protein CASSLGEQGAYEQYF.

The chain has TRBV6-6 and TRBJ2-5; D is unclear. CDR3 length: 13 amino acids. Germline assignment: CDR1 MNHNY and CDR2 SVGAGI (reference sequence). V was clipped by 1 base and J by 3 bases, with 6 bases between them. The CDR3 nucleotides read TGTGCCAGCAGTTACTTCCAAAAAGAGACCCAGTACTTC. Its translation: CASSYFQKETQYF.

In nucleotides, the CDR3 is TGTGCCAGCAGCTCCCAGCCTAATGAAAAACTGTTTTTT. It translates to CASSSQPNEKLFF. The J gene is TRBJ1-4, the V gene TRBV7-6; unclear D gene. Germline V gene data show CDR1 as SGHVS and CDR2 as FNYEAQ. The CDR3 totals 13 residues. The ends were cut back, 4 bases at V and 3 bases at J, with 6 bases in the middle. The full variable domain, in which reference TRBV7-6 and TRBJ1-4 provide the parts outside the CDR3, is GAGVSQSPRYKVTKRGQDVALRCDPISGHVSLYWYRQALGQGPEFLTYFNYEAQQDKSGLPNDRFSAERPEGSISTLTIQRTEQRDSAMYRCASSSQPNEKLFFGSGTQLSVL.

The chain uses TRBV7-9 and TRBJ2-7, with D perhaps TRBD1 (6 bases). Between the trimmed V and J ends, which lost 2 bases and 2 bases, there was a span of 10 bases. CDR1 is SEHNR and CDR2 is FQNEAQ in the germline V gene (reference sequence). CDR3 size: 14 residues. The CDR3 spells CASSLPGTPYEQYF. Here the CDR3 DNA reads TGTGCCAGCAGCTTACCCGGGACACCCTACGAGCAGTACTTC. The full variable domain, rest sourced from reference TRBV7-9 and TRBJ2-7, is DTGVSQNPRHKITKRGQNVTFRCDPISEHNRLYWYRQTLGQGPEFLTYFQNEAQLEKSRLLSDRFSAERPKGSFSTLEIQRTEQGDSAMYLCASSLPGTPYEQYFGPGTRLTVT.

This clonotype was seen only a few times. V and J are TRBV5-1 and TRBJ2-5; TRBD1 matches 8 bases. The CDR3 spans 17 residues. V was pared by 2 bases and J by 2 bases, with 11 bases of the junction left unmatched. Germline values: CDR1 SGHRS, CDR2 YFSETQ. The CDR3 DNA follows: TGCGCCAGCAGCTTCGGTACCCTAACAGGGGGACAAGAGACCCAGTACTTC. Residues: CASSFGTLTGGQETQYF.

This clonotype was detected a few times. The rearrangement links TRBV7-9 to TRBJ2-7; no clear D gene. Near its end, the DNA agrees better with TRBJ2-5, so the J call may be wrong. CDR3 length: 14 residues. Germline loops: CDR1 SEHNR, CDR2 FQNEAQ (reference sequence). CDR3 loop: CASSLGDGQETQYF. DNA of the CDR3: TGTGCCAGCAGCTTAGGAGACGGACAAGAGACCCAGTACTTC.

The chain has TRBV4-2 and TRBJ2-5, with 8 bases lining up with TRBD2. V dropped 1 base and J dropped 6; count of bases not matched to a gene: 7. Germline CDR1 is LGHNA and CDR2 is YNFKEQ. The CDR3 is made up of 15 amino acids. The CDR3: CASSQGGLGGQTQYF. CDR3 nucleotide sequence: TGTGCCAGCAGCCAAGGGGGACTAGGCGGGCAGACCCAGTACTTC.

V and J are TRBV25-1 and TRBJ2-3; D remains ambiguous. The V gene's germline CDR1 is MGHDK and CDR2 SYGVNS. Trimming removed 3 bases at V and 0 bases at J, with 7 bases between. CDR3 length: 14 residues. CDR3 residues: CASSDPISTDTQYF. In DNA form, the CDR3 reads TGTGCCAGCAGTGACCCTATTAGCACAGATACGCAGTATTTT.

The rearrangement uses TRBV9 and TRBJ1-2, with D uncertain. CDR1 and CDR2 (germline): SGDLS, YYNGEE. This CDR3 has 11 residues. V was cut by 2 bases and J by 9 bases, with 8 bases left in between. Written as DNA, the CDR3 is TGTGCCAGCAGCGTCGGGCAGCGCTACACCTTC. Translated: CASSVGQRYTF. Full variable domain (remainder filled in from reference TRBV9 and TRBJ1-2): DSGVTQTPKHLITATGQRVTLRCSPRSGDLSVYWYQQSLDQGLQFLIQYYNGEERAKGNILERFSAQQFPDLHSELNLSSLELGDSALYFCASSVGQRYTFGSGTRLTVV.

As concerns this clonotype: At one end, the junction sequence differs from germline, possibly due to a read error. J is TRBJ1-2 and V is TRBV27, with D tentatively TRBD1 (6 bases). Germline values: CDR1 MNHEY, CDR2 SMNVEV (reference sequence). This CDR3 has 13 amino acids. The CDR3 sequence: CASTYREGYGYTF. The CDR3 nucleotides are TGCGCCAGCACCTACAGGGAGGGGTATGGCTACACCTTC.

The J gene is TRBJ2-1, the V gene TRBV4-1; the D gene is possibly TRBD2 (6 bases). CDR3 size: 14 residues. Germline CDR1 is MGHRA and CDR2 is YSYEKL. Between the trimmed V and J ends, which lost 1 base and 11 bases, there was a span of 15 bases. CDR3 bases: TGCGCCAGCAGCCAAGGAGGGCGGGAAAATAAGCAGTTCTTC. It translates to CASSQGGRENKQFF.

The gene calls are TRBV6-6 and TRBJ1-2; 7 bases match TRBD1. There are 17 residues in the CDR3. Germline values: CDR1 MNHNY, CDR2 SVGAGI (reference sequence). V was clipped by 3 bases and J by 3 bases; unmatched bases: 13. The CDR3 protein is CASSYGEGAARDYGYTF. The CDR3 bases are TGTGCCAGCAGTTATGGAGAGGGGGCCGCGAGGGACTATGGCTACACCTTC.

This clonotype was picked up a small number of times. The V and J genes are TRBV10-3 and TRBJ2-5, with TRBD2 matching 7 bases. The CDR3 consists of 14 residues. The germline CDR1 and CDR2 sequences are ENHRY and SYGVKD. V gave up 9 bases and J gave up 11 bases; unmatched junction bases: 18. Written as DNA, the CDR3 is TGTGCCATTGGACGGGAGGTCGCCTACAATGAGCAGTACTTC. Translating it yields CAIGREVAYNEQYF.

This clonotype has a handful of counts. The chain is built from TRBV6-6 and TRBJ2-1, with TRBD2 matching over 9 bases. This CDR3 contains 17 residues. Germline V gene data show CDR1 as MNHNY and CDR2 as SVGAGI (reference sequence). The ends lost 6 bases at V and 6 bases at J; junction bases unmatched: 15. This CDR3 is CASSYRDSGRTGNEQFF. In DNA, the CDR3 is TGTGCCAGCAGCTACCGGGATAGCGGGAGAACTGGCAATGAGCAGTTCTTC.